These 32 T cell receptor beta chains share one sample of origin, sequenced in a study of CD8+CD57+ T cells in acquired aplastic anemia. The template used for profiling TCR beta VDJ and CDR3 was genomic DNA. TCRdb re-analysed the reads in MiXCR, keeping a single row per CDR3 protein. The sample carries under 200,000 distinct CDR3 sequences, approximately 60% recorded once. Sequencing was performed on sorted CD4+, CD8+, or CD8+CD57+ T cells (not recorded which) from PBMCs. The receptors were gathered from a human donor in good health.

A few counts support this clonotype. The V and J genes are TRBV29-1 and TRBJ1-1, with D maybe TRBD1 (5 bases). V lost 6 bases and J lost 1, with 12 bases in between. Per the germline V gene, CDR1 is SQVTM and CDR2 is ANQGSEA. The CDR3 extends over 13 amino acids. The CDR3, as DNA: TGCAGCGTGAGGTCCAGGGAGAACACTGAAGCTTTCTTT. Its translation is CSVRSRENTEAFF.

Concerning this clonotype itself: An end of the junction does not agree with germline; a read error may underlie this. V is TRBV29-1 and J is TRBJ2-1; D is undetermined. Germline CDR1 and CDR2: SQVTM and ANQGSEA. The CDR3 is 12 residues long. The CDR3 nucleotides are TGCAGCGTTGAGGGTCGGATCAATGAGCAGTTATTC. Its translation is CSVEGRINEQLF.

The table lists this clonotype with a count of one. The gene calls are TRBV15 and TRBJ1-1, with 7 bases identical to TRBD1. Germline assignment: CDR1 LNHNV and CDR2 YYDKDF (reference sequence). The CDR3 has 14 amino acids. The V and J ends lost 5 bases and 5 bases, in that order; junction bases with no gene match: 8. CDR3: CATSQRQGGTEAFF. The DNA for the CDR3 is TGTGCCACCAGCCAACGACAGGGAGGGACTGAAGCTTTCTTT.

V usage is TRBV12-5 and J usage is TRBJ1-6; no reliable D call. Per germline, CDR1 LGHNT and CDR2 FRNRAP. The CDR3 is 13 residues long. The CDR3 reads CASSLNPDSPLHF. The CDR3, as DNA: TGTGCCAGCAGTTTAAATCCGGACTCACCCCTCCACTTT.

This CDR3 reads CASSLDPIAGVSEQFF. The CDR3 DNA sequence: TGCGCCAGCAGCTTGGATCCGATAGCGGGAGTCTCTGAGCAGTTCTTC. The rearrangement joins TRBV5-1 to TRBJ2-1; 9 positions agree with TRBD2. There are 16 residues in the CDR3. The V gene's germline CDR1 is SGHRS and CDR2 YFSETQ. With V trimmed by 0 bases and J by 9 bases, 10 bases remained unmatched.

About this clonotype itself: Compared with germline, one end of the junction differs, possibly owing to a read error. This chain joins TRBV7-2 and TRBJ1-2; TRBD1 matches 7 bases. Germline CDR1 is SGHTA and CDR2 is FQGNSA. CDR3 length: 14 residues. CDR3 amino acids: CASSLGTANSGYTF. The CDR3 region has the DNA TGTGCCAGCAGCCTGGGGACAGCAAACTCTGGCTACACCTTC.

V is TRBV7-9 and J is TRBJ2-5; tentative D call: TRBD1 (7 bases). CDR3 size: 16 residues. Germline assignment: CDR1 SEHNR and CDR2 FQNEAQ (reference sequence). The V gene lost 1 base and the J gene lost 7 bases, with 19 bases spanning the gap. CDR3 loop: CASSLGYGTPGGTQYF. The DNA for the CDR3 is TGTGCCAGCAGCTTAGGATACGGGACTCCAGGGGGGACCCAGTACTTC. Together with reference TRBV7-9 and TRBJ2-5, the CDR3 gives the full variable domain: DTGVSQNPRHKITKRGQNVTFRCDPISEHNRLYWYRQTLGQGPEFLTYFQNEAQLEKSRLLSDRFSAERPKGSFSTLEIQRTEQGDSAMYLCASSLGYGTPGGTQYFGPGTRLLVL.

The table lists this clonotype with many counts. The gene calls are TRBV27 and TRBJ2-7, with D possibly called TRBD1 or TRBD2 (5 bases each). V lost 5 bases to trimming and J lost 3 bases, with 17 bases between them. The CDR3 totals 15 residues. Germline V gene sequence: CDR1 MNHEY, CDR2 SMNVEV (reference sequence). CDR3 residues: CASSPGTSNNYEQYF. The DNA of the CDR3 is TGTGCCAGCAGTCCTGGGACGTCGAATAACTACGAGCAGTACTTC.

The genes are TRBV7-9 and TRBJ1-2; D might be TRBD1 (5 bases). Trimming removed 4 bases from V and 7 bases from J, with 13 bases in between. The germline CDR1 and CDR2 sequences are SEHNR and FQNEAQ (reference sequence). The CDR3 runs to 13 residues. The CDR3 loop is CASSSGGGGGYTF. The CDR3 nucleotides are TGTGCCAGCAGCTCCGGTGGGGGGGGTGGCTACACCTTC.

The V and J genes are TRBV20-1 and TRBJ2-2; D may correspond to TRBD1 or TRBD2 (5 bases each). The CDR3 covers 15 residues. The germline CDR1 and CDR2 sequences are DFQATT and SNEGSKA (reference sequence). V shed 2 bases and J shed 0 bases, with 10 bases lying between them. The CDR3 coding sequence is TGCAGTGCTAGAAGGGACCTTCCGAACACCGGGGAGCTGTTTTTT. It codes for CSARRDLPNTGELFF.

This clonotype came up once. The rearrangement links TRBV20-1 to TRBJ2-5; weak D call: TRBD1 (6 bases). Per germline, CDR1 DFQATT and CDR2 SNEGSKA (reference sequence). The CDR3 totals 11 residues. In DNA form, the CDR3 reads TGCAGCGGGACACTCCAAGAGACCCAGTACTTC. Its protein is CSGTLQETQYF.

This clonotype was observed many times. This sequence joins TRBV29-1 and TRBJ2-5; tentative D call: TRBD2 (6 bases). Trimming cost V 3 bases and J 4 bases, with 15 bases left between them. CDR3 length: 14 amino acids. Germline V gives CDR1 SQVTM, CDR2 ANQGSEA. CDR3 sequence (DNA): TGCAGCGTTGAGAATACGGGAGTAGGAGAGACCCAGTACTTC. It codes for CSVENTGVGETQYF.

This sequence joins TRBV6-5 and TRBJ1-5; D call uncertain. The CDR3 extends over 14 amino acids. V lost 2 bases and J 3 bases, leaving 8 bases between the germline ends. CDR1 is MNHEY and CDR2 is SVGAGI in the germline V gene. As DNA, the CDR3 is TGTGCCAGCAGTTACCGGAGCCCCAATCAGCCCCAGCATTTT. This translates into CASSYRSPNQPQHF.

This clonotype appeared a single time. J is TRBJ2-3 and V is TRBV19, with TRBD2 identical over 10 bases. The CDR3 extends over 15 amino acids. J gave up 2 bases and V 4 bases, and 3 bases lay outside the gene matches. Germline-derived CDR1 and CDR2 are LNHDA and SQIVND (reference sequence). DNA of the CDR3: TGTGCCAGTAGTACCGGACTAGCGGCCACAGATACGCAGTATTTT. It translates to CASSTGLAATDTQYF.

This clonotype was seen repeatedly, ten times or more. This sequence joins TRBV7-3 and TRBJ2-5; D unresolved. The length of the CDR3 is 13 residues. CDR1 is SGHTA and CDR2 is FQGTGA in the germline V gene. Trimming cost V 4 bases and J 5 bases, with 11 bases left between them. The CDR3 region has the DNA TGTGCCAGCAGCTCGGTCGTTGACGAGACCCAGTACTTC. This sequence encodes CASSSVVDETQYF.

V gene TRBV7-2 combines with J gene TRBJ2-7; D not certain. Germline V CDR1 and CDR2: SGHTA, FQGNSA. Trimming took 6 bases from V and 2 from J, leaving 14 bases between them. The CDR3 consists of 14 residues. The CDR3 sequence is CASSQWGLTYEQYF. The CDR3 nucleotides are TGTGCCAGCAGTCAGTGGGGTTTGACCTACGAGCAGTACTTC.

CDR3 amino acids: CAIGKTSGGFCNEQFF. The CDR3 DNA follows: TGTGCCATCGGTAAGACTAGCGGGGGGTTCTGCAATGAGCAGTTCTTC. The V gene is TRBV10-3, the J gene TRBJ2-1; 13 bases agree with TRBD2. J gave up 6 bases and V 8 bases, and 10 bases lay outside the gene matches. The CDR3 sequence is 16 residues long. CDR1 and CDR2 (germline): ENHRY, SYGVKD.

This sequence joins TRBV10-1 and TRBJ2-1; TRBD1 matches 10 bases. J was trimmed by 8 bases and V by 2 bases; bases with no gene match: 9. Per germline, CDR1 WNHNN and CDR2 SYGVQD (reference sequence). The CDR3 is 16 amino acids. The CDR3 coding sequence is TGCGCCAGCAGTGAGCCGGGACAGGGGAAGACAGATGAGCAGTTCTTC. Protein: CASSEPGQGKTDEQFF.

This clonotype was detected ten times or more. This chain connects TRBV19 to TRBJ2-1; tentatively, D is TRBD1 (6 bases). This CDR3 has 14 amino acids. The ends were cut back, 1 base at V and 4 bases at J, with 8 bases in the middle. Germline-derived CDR1 and CDR2 are LNHDA and SQIVND (reference sequence). CDR3 region: CASSIVQGYNEQFF. The CDR3 nucleotides read TGTGCCAGTAGTATAGTACAGGGTTACAATGAGCAGTTCTTC.

The V gene is TRBV11-2, the J gene TRBJ1-1; 7 positions match TRBD1. The CDR3 extends over 14 amino acids. The germline V gene has CDR1 SGHAT and CDR2 FQNNGV. The junction had 4 bases not matched to a gene; V was cut back by 4 bases and J by 2 bases. DNA of the CDR3: TGTGCCAGCAGCTCCGACAGGGAAAACACTGAAGCTTTCTTT. It specifies CASSSDRENTEAFF.

This clonotype has just one count. Here the CDR3 reads CATSDRGAGYGYTF. In DNA, the CDR3 is TGTGCCACCAGTGACAGGGGAGCGGGCTATGGCTACACCTTC. The chain has TRBV24-1 and TRBJ1-2; D may be TRBD1 (6 bases). The ends were cut back, 4 bases at V and 4 bases at J, with 12 bases in the middle. Looked up from germline, CDR1 is KGHDR and CDR2 is SFDVKD. This CDR3 has 14 residues.

The chain recombines TRBV2 with TRBJ1-5, with D possibly TRBD1 on 6 matching bases. The CDR3 has 15 residues. The germline CDR1 and CDR2 sequences are SNHLY and FYNNEI. Trimming cost V 8 bases and J 5 bases, with 19 bases left between them. CDR3 loop: CASPLPQGPYQPQHF. The CDR3 nucleotides read TGTGCCAGCCCCCTTCCACAGGGACCCTATCAGCCCCAGCATTTT.

The chain joins TRBV7-9 to TRBJ2-5, with unresolved D. Trimming took off 5 bases at V and 5 bases at J, with 6 bases between the two ends. Germline-derived CDR1 and CDR2 are SEHNR and FQNEAQ (reference sequence). This CDR3 region has 11 residues. CDR3 DNA: TGTGCCAGCAGCCCGCGGGAGACCCAGTACTTC. Amino acids: CASSPRETQYF.

This clonotype was picked up many times. The chain links TRBV5-1 to TRBJ2-7, with 7 positions matching TRBD1. J gave up 7 bases and V 5 bases, and 9 bases lay outside the gene matches. CDR3 size: 13 residues. In germline, CDR1 is SGHRS, CDR2 YFSETQ. DNA for the CDR3: TGCGCCAGCAGTCCAGGGGGTTGGAATGAGCAGTACTTC. This translates into CASSPGGWNEQYF.

This chain uses TRBV29-1 with TRBJ2-1; 14 bases line up with TRBD2. The V segment lost 4 bases and the J segment 10 bases; nucleotides outside the gene matches: 3. The germline V gene encodes CDR1 SQVTM and CDR2 ANQGSEA. The CDR3 totals 13 residues. CDR3 sequence (DNA): TGCAGCGTTGGACTAGCGGGAGGGGGGGAGCAGTTCTTC. This sequence encodes CSVGLAGGGEQFF.

Worth noting for this clonotype: With a much larger clone just one base away, this may be a read error. This rearrangement joins TRBV9 to TRBJ2-1; 11 positions match TRBD1. In germline, CDR1 is SGDLS, CDR2 YYNGEE. The CDR3 has 18 residues. CDR3: CASSGGTGGPNSYNEQSF. The CDR3 DNA is TGTGCCAGCAGCGGGGGGACAGGGGGACCCAACTCCTACAATGAGCAGTCCTTC.

At least ten counts were recorded for this clonotype. The V call is TRBV12-5, the J call TRBJ1-1, with 7 bases aligning to TRBD1. This CDR3 has 13 residues. The V gene end was trimmed by 8 bases and the J gene end by 2 bases; junction bases not matched to a gene: 5. Germline-derived CDR1 and CDR2 are LGHNT and FRNRAP. DNA for the CDR3: TGTGCTAGTCTCGGGACAGTCAACACTGAAGCTTTCTTT. Amino acid sequence: CASLGTVNTEAFF.

This chain uses TRBV19 with TRBJ1-5; D ambiguous. This CDR3 region has 11 residues. Trimming removed 7 bases at V and 4 bases at J, with 5 bases between. Per germline, CDR1 LNHDA and CDR2 SQIVND (reference sequence). The CDR3 here is CASNSNQPQHF. DNA for the CDR3: TGTGCCAGTAATAGTAATCAGCCCCAGCATTTT.

The gene calls are TRBV24-1 and TRBJ2-3; D may be TRBD1 (8 bases). Trimming pared 2 bases from V and 5 bases from J, leaving 13 bases between. The CDR3 runs 15 residues. The germline V gene has CDR1 KGHDR and CDR2 SFDVKD. Here the CDR3 DNA reads TGTGCCACCAGTGATTCGGACAGGGAGGGAGATACGCAGTATTTT. As protein: CATSDSDREGDTQYF.

This clonotype was recorded once. The chain carries TRBV5-1 and TRBJ2-3; 11 bases line up with TRBD1. The CDR3 extends over 14 amino acids. The ends lost 8 bases at V and 7 bases at J; junction bases unmatched: 9. Germline V gene data show CDR1 as SGHRS and CDR2 as YFSETQ. The CDR3 sequence is CARSMGQGVNTQYF. The CDR3 nucleotides are TGCGCCAGGAGCATGGGACAGGGGGTGAATACGCAGTATTTT. Together with reference TRBV5-1 and TRBJ2-3, the CDR3 gives the full variable domain: KAGVTQTPRYLIKTRGQQVTLSCSPISGHRSVSWYQQTPGQGLQFLFEYFSETQRNKGNFPGRFSGRQFSNSRSEMNVSTLELGDSALYLCARSMGQGVNTQYFGPGTRLTVL.

This clonotype was recorded only once. One end of the junction does not line up with germline, which may come from a read error. The genes are TRBV7-8 and TRBJ1-6; 7 bases map to TRBD1. CDR1 and CDR2 from the germline V gene are SGHVS and FQNEAQ. This CDR3 is 14 amino acids long. CDR3 amino acids: CASSSDRDNSPLHF. The CDR3, as DNA: TGTGCCAGCAGCTCAGACAGGGATAATTCACCTCTCCACTTT.

In its sample, this clonotype was seen many times. The chain combines TRBV4-1 with TRBJ1-2, with 7 positions matching TRBD1. J gave up 6 bases and V 1 base, and 17 bases lay outside the gene matches. CDR3 size: 18 residues. CDR1 is MGHRA, CDR2 YSYEKL, per germline. The CDR3 DNA reads as TGCGCCAGCAGCCAAGTGGGGACAGCCCCGCGTGATCGGGATGGCTACACCTTC. Translation: CASSQVGTAPRDRDGYTF.